The next 17 T cell receptor beta chains were all read from a single sample in a study of CD8+ T cells in alopecia areata. Isolated RNA was reverse transcribed into cDNA used as the sequencing template. Assay: immunoSEQ multiplex PCR; the TCRdb copy retains only in-frame clones and omits some. Of about 150,000 clones listed, 75% to 90% are singletons. This material consisted of CD8+ T cells sorted from blood, taken at week 0. These receptors all stem from a human donor with alopecia areata.

The CDR3, as DNA: TGTGCCAGTAGTATGGACAGGTCTTACACCGGGGAGCTGTTTTTT. This translates into CASSMDRSYTGELFF. The V gene is TRBV19, the J gene TRBJ2-2, with 7 bases lining up with TRBD1. The V and J ends lost 3 bases and 3 bases, in that order; junction bases with no gene match: 4. This CDR3 spans 15 amino acids. The germline V gene has CDR1 LNHDA and CDR2 SQIVND (reference sequence).

This clone was observed once. CDR3 residues: CASSLGTGTSYEQYF. CDR3 coding DNA: TGTGCCAGCAGCTTAGGGACAGGCACCTCCTACGAGCAGTACTTC. The chain recombines TRBV7-2 with TRBJ2-7; 7 bases align to TRBD1. This CDR3 contains 15 residues. The ends lost 1 base at V and 0 bases at J; junction bases unmatched: 3. Germline V CDR1 and CDR2: SGHTA, FQGNSA.

The rearrangement links TRBV13 to TRBJ2-7, with D maybe TRBD2 (6 bases). V shed 6 bases and J shed 2 bases, with 20 bases lying between them. The CDR3 is made up of 16 amino acids. Germline V CDR1 and CDR2: PRHDT, FYEKMQ (reference sequence). This chain's CDR3 is CASRGEAGTQTYEQYF. DNA for the CDR3: TGTGCCAGCAGGGGGGAGGCTGGAACACAAACCTACGAGCAGTACTTC.

CDR3 in DNA: TGTGCCAGCAGCTTCCCTCCCCACAAGCCGAGCACAGATACGCAGTATTTT. Protein: CASSFPPHKPSTDTQYF. The chain is built from TRBV7-9 and TRBJ2-3; D ambiguous. The CDR3 is made up of 17 amino acids. Trimming removed 3 bases from V and 0 bases from J, with 16 bases in between. In germline, CDR1 is SEHNR, CDR2 FQNEAQ (reference sequence). Combining the CDR3 with reference TRBV7-9 and TRBJ2-3 gives the whole variable domain DTGVSQNPRHKITKRGQNVTFRCDPISEHNRLYWYRQTLGQGPEFLTYFQNEAQLEKSRLLSDRFSAERPKGSFSTLEIQRTEQGDSAMYLCASSFPPHKPSTDTQYFGPGTRLTVL.

This rearrangement joins TRBV10-1 to TRBJ2-1; no clear D. The CDR3 is made up of 12 amino acids. V was shortened by 3 bases and J by 6 bases, with 6 bases between the two germline ends. Looked up from germline, CDR1 is WNHNN and CDR2 is SYGVQD (reference sequence). The DNA of the CDR3 is TGCGCCAGCAGTGAATCAGGCAATGAGCAGTTCTTC. Translating gives CASSESGNEQFF.

The chain links TRBV4-1 to TRBJ2-3, with 9 bases lining up with TRBD2. The V segment lost 2 bases and the J segment 2 bases; nucleotides outside the gene matches: 8. CDR3 length: 17 residues. The V gene's germline CDR1 is MGHRA and CDR2 YSYEKL. The CDR3 DNA reads TGCGCCAGCAGCCAACCTACGATAGCGGGGGACACAGATACGCAGTATTTT. Translation: CASSQPTIAGDTDTQYF.

V gene TRBV9 combines with J gene TRBJ2-7; D is perhaps TRBD2 (5 bases). The CDR3 is 15 amino acids. Germline values: CDR1 SGDLS, CDR2 YYNGEE. V lost 2 bases to trimming and J lost 2 bases, with 14 bases between them. The CDR3 reads CASSVDIGAAYEQYF. The CDR3 DNA reads as TGTGCCAGCAGCGTGGATATCGGAGCGGCCTACGAGCAGTACTTC.

This chain joins TRBV19 and TRBJ2-7; D gene unclear. V lost 7 bases and J 5 bases, leaving 15 bases between the germline ends. The CDR3 runs to 13 residues. Germline V lookup: CDR1 LNHDA, CDR2 SQIVND (reference sequence). This CDR3 reads CASKVGVGDEQYF. For the CDR3, the DNA is TGTGCCAGTAAGGTTGGGGTGGGCGACGAGCAGTACTTC.

This clone was seen a handful of times. The rearrangement joins TRBV23-1 to TRBJ2-7; no reliable D call. TRBV23-1 is flagged as an ORF with uncertain function. V lost 7 bases and J lost 4, with 14 bases in between. The CDR3 spans 13 residues. For the CDR3, the DNA is TGCGCCAGCATTATGGAATGGCGGTACGAGCAGTACTTC. Its protein is CASIMEWRYEQYF.

The sample holds a few counts of this clone. The J gene is TRBJ1-1, the V gene TRBV30, with D maybe TRBD1 (6 bases). With 2 bases removed from V and 3 bases from J, the gap between germline ends came to 19 bases. Germline V lookup: CDR1 GTSNPN, CDR2 SVGIG (reference sequence). This CDR3 spans 16 amino acids. The CDR3 DNA is TGTGCCTGGAGTTTGGGCCAGGGGTTTATTTACACTGAAGCTTTCTTT. Its translation: CAWSLGQGFIYTEAFF.

The V gene is TRBV6-5, the J gene TRBJ2-1; 9 bases agree with TRBD2. The CDR3 is 13 residues long. CDR1 and CDR2 (germline): MNHEY, SVGAGI. V lost 4 bases and J lost 6; bases outside the gene matches: 1. The CDR3, as DNA: TGTGCCAGCAGTTTTAGCGGGAGCAATGAGCAGTTCTTC. Its protein product is CASSFSGSNEQFF.

This clone occurred a few times. The DNA of the CDR3 is TGTGCCAGCAGCCACGCCTACGAGCAGTACTTC. Translation gives CASSHAYEQYF. The chain has TRBV16 and TRBJ2-7, with D unresolved. In germline, CDR1 is KGHSY, CDR2 FQNENV. V shed 3 bases and J shed 2 bases, with 2 bases lying between them. The CDR3 runs 11 residues.

V is TRBV4-1 and J is TRBJ2-1; 10 positions agree with TRBD2. The CDR3 consists of 18 residues. Germline V gene sequence: CDR1 MGHRA, CDR2 YSYEKL. The junction had 15 bases not matched to a gene; V was cut back by 1 base and J by 9 bases. CDR3 sequence reads: CASSQAIRKRGGSIEQFF. CDR3 coding DNA: TGCGCCAGCAGCCAAGCGATTCGAAAGCGGGGGGGCTCCATTGAGCAGTTCTTC.

This clone was detected a few times. This chain joins TRBV7-9 and TRBJ2-7; D possibly uses TRBD1 or TRBD2 (5 bases each). Trimming stripped 3 bases from V and 2 bases from J, with 11 bases between. Germline CDR1 reads SEHNR; CDR2 reads FQNEAQ (reference sequence). The CDR3 has 14 residues. The CDR3 DNA reads as TGTGCCAGCAGCTTTGGAACGGGACCCTACGAGCAGTACTTC. Translation: CASSFGTGPYEQYF.

The chain carries TRBV7-2 and TRBJ1-5, with D maybe TRBD1 (6 bases). Trimming shortened V by 0 bases and J by 1 base, and 22 bases separated the two germline ends. The germline V gene has CDR1 SGHTA and CDR2 FQGNSA. The CDR3 runs 20 residues. The CDR3 DNA reads as TGTGCCAGCAGCTTAGCGCCTTGGGCAGGGGAATATAGAAGCAATCAGCCCCAGCATTTT. Its protein is CASSLAPWAGEYRSNQPQHF.

The CDR3 DNA follows: TGTGCCAGCGGCCCGACAGGTGCCTATGGCTACACCTTC. This translates into CASGPTGAYGYTF. The V gene is TRBV27, the J gene TRBJ1-2; possibly TRBD1 for D (6 bases). Germline values: CDR1 MNHEY, CDR2 SMNVEV (reference sequence). This CDR3 region has 13 residues. The ends were cut back, 8 bases at V and 4 bases at J, with 14 bases in the middle.

V is TRBV15 and J is TRBJ1-1; TRBD1 matches at 7 bases. The germline CDR1 and CDR2 sequences are LNHNV and YYDKDF (reference sequence). V dropped 0 bases and J dropped 3; count of bases not matched to a gene: 7. The CDR3 has 16 residues. The CDR3 DNA is TGTGCCACCAGCAGAGATTTCAGGGGGTGGGACACTGAAGCTTTCTTT. Amino acids: CATSRDFRGWDTEAFF.